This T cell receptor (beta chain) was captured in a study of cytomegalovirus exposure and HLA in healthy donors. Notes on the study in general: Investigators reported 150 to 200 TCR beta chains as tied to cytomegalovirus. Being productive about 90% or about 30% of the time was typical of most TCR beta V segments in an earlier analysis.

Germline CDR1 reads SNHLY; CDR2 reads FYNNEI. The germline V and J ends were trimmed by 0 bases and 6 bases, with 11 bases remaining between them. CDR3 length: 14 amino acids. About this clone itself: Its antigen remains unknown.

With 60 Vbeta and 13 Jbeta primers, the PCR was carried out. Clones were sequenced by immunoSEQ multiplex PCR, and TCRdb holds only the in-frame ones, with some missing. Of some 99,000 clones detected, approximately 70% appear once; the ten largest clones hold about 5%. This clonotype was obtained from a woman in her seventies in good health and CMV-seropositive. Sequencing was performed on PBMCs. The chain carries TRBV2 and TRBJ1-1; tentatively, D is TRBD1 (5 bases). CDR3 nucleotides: TGTGCCAGCAGTGAAGCGCTTCCGGGGGCTGAAGCTTTCTTT. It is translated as CASSEALPGAEAFF.